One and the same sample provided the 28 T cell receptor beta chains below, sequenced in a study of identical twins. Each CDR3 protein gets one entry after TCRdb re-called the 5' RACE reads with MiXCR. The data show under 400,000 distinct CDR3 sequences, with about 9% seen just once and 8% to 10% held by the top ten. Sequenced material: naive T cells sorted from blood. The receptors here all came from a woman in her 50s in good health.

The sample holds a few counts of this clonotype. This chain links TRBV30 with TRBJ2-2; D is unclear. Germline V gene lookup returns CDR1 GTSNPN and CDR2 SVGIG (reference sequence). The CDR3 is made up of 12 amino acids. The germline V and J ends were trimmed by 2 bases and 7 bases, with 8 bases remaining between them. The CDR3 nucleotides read TGTGCCTGGAGTCTAGAAATCGGGGAGCTGTTTTTT. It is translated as CAWSLEIGELFF. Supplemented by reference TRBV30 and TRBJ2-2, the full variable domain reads SQTIHQWPATLVQPVGSPLSLECTVEGTSNPNLYWYRQAAGRGLQLLFYSVGIGQISSEVPQNLSASRPQDRQFILSSKKLLLSDSGFYLCAWSLEIGELFFGEGSRLTVL.

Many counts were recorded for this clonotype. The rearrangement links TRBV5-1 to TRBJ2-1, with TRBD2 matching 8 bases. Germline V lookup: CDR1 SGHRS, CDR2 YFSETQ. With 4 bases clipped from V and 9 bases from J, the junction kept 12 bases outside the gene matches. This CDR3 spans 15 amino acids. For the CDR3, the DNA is TGCGCCAGCAGCCCGATGTCGGGAGGGTCGAGTGAGCAGTTCTTC. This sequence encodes CASSPMSGGSSEQFF. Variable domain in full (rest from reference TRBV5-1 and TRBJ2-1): KAGVTQTPRYLIKTRGQQVTLSCSPISGHRSVSWYQQTPGQGLQFLFEYFSETQRNKGNFPGRFSGRQFSNSRSEMNVSTLELGDSALYLCASSPMSGGSSEQFFGPGTRLTVL.

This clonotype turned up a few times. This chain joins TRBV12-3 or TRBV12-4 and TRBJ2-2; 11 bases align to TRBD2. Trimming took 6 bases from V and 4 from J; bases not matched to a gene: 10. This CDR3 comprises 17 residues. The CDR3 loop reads CASSIYGTSGPTGELFF. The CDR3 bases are TGTGCCAGCAGCATCTACGGGACTAGCGGACCCACCGGGGAGCTGTTTTTT.

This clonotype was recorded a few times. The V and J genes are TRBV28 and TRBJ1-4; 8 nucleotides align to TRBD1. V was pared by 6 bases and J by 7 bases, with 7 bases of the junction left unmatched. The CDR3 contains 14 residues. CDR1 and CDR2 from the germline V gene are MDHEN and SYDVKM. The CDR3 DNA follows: TGTGCCAGCAGATCAGGGGGCGCGGGTGAAAAACTGTTTTTT. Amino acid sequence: CASRSGGAGEKLFF. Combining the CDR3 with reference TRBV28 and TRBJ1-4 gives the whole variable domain DVKVTQSSRYLVKRTGEKVFLECVQDMDHENMFWYRQDPGLGLRLIYFSYDVKMKEKGDIPEGYSVSREKKERFSLILESASTNQTSMYLCASRSGGAGEKLFFGSGTQLSVL.

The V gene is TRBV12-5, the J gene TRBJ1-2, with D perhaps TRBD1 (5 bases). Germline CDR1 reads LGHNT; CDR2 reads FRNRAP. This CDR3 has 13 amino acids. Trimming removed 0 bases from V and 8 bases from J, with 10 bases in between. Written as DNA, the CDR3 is TGTGCTAGTGGTTTGGTAAAGGGGCGCGGCTACACCTTC. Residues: CASGLVKGRGYTF. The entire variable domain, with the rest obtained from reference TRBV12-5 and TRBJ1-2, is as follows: DARVTQTPRHKVTEMGQEVTMRCQPILGHNTVFWYRQTMMQGLELLAYFRNRAPLDDSGMPKDRFSAEMPDATLATLKIQPSEPRDSAVYFCASGLVKGRGYTFGSGTRLTVV.

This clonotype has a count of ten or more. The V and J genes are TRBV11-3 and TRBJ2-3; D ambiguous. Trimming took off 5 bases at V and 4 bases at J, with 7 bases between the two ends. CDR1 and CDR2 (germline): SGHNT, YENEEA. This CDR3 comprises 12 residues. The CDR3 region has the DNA TGTGCCAGCAGCACTCCCCCAGATACGCAGTATTTT. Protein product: CASSTPPDTQYF.

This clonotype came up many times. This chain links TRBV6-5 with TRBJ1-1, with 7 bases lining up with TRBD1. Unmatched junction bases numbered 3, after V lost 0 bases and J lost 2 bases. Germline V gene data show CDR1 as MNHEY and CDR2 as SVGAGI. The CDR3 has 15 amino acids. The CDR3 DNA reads TGTGCCAGCAGTTACTCGGGACAGATTAACACTGAAGCTTTCTTT. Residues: CASSYSGQINTEAFF.

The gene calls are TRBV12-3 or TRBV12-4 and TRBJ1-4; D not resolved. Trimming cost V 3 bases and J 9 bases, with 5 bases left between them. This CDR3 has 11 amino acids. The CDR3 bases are TGTGCCAGCAGTTTGGATAAAAAACTGTTTTTT. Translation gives CASSLDKKLFF.

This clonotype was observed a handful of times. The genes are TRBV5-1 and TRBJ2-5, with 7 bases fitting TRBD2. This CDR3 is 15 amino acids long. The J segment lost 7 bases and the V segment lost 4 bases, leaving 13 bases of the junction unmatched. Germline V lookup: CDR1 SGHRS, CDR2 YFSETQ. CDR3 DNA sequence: TGCGCCAGCAGCCAGATGACAACCACGGGGGGGACCCAGTACTTC. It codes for CASSQMTTTGGTQYF.

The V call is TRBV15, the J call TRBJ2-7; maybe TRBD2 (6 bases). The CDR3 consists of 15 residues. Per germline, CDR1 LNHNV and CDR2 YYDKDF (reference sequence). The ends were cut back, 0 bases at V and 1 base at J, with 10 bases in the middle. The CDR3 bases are TGTGCCACCAGCAGAGACACTAGCAGTTCCTACGAGCAGTACGTC. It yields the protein CATSRDTSSSYEQYV.

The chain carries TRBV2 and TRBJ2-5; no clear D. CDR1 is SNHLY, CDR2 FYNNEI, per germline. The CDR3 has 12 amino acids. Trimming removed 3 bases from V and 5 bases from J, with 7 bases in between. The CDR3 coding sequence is TGTGCCAGCAGTGATATCGGTGAGACCCAGTACTTC. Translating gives CASSDIGETQYF.

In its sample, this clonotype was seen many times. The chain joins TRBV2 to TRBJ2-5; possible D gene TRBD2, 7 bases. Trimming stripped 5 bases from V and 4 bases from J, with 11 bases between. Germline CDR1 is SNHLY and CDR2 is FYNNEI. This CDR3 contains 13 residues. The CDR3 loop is CASSTRGGETQYF. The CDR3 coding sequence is TGTGCCAGCAGTACGAGGGGGGGAGAGACCCAGTACTTC.

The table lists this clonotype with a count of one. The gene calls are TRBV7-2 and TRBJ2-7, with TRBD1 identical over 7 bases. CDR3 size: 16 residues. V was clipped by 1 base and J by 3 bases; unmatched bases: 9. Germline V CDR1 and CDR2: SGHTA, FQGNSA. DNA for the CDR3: TGTGCCAGCAGCTTAGGCTGGACAGGCGAGAACTACGAGCAGTACGTC. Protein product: CASSLGWTGENYEQYV.

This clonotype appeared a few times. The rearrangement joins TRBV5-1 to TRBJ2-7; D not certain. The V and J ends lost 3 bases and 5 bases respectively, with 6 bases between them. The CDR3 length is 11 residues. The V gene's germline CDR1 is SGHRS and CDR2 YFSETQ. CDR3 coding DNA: TGCGCCAGCAGCTCCGTAAACGAGCAGTACTTC. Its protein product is CASSSVNEQYF.

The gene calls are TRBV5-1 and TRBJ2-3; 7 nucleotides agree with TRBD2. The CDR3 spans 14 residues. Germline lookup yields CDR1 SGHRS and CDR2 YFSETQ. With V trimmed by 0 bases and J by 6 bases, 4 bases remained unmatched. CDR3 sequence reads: CASSLGTRLDTQYF. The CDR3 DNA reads TGCGCCAGCAGCTTGGGGACTAGATTGGATACGCAGTATTTT.

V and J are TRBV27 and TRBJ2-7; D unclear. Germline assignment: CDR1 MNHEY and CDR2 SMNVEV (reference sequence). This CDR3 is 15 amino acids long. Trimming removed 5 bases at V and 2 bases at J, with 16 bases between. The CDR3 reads CASSPPDGITYEQYF. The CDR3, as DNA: TGTGCCAGCAGTCCGCCTGACGGAATTACCTACGAGCAGTACTTC.

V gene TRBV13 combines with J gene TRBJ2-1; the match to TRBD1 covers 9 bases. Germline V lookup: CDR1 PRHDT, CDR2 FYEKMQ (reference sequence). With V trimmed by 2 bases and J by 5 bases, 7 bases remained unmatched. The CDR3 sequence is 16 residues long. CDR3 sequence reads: CASSLIRTGVHNEQFF. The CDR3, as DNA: TGTGCCAGCAGCTTAATAAGGACAGGGGTCCACAATGAGCAGTTCTTC.

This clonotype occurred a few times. CDR3 DNA sequence: TGTGCCAGCAGCGCGGACTACTCGGCGGAGCTGTTTTTT. It encodes CASSADYSAELFF. The rearrangement links TRBV11-3 to TRBJ2-2; TRBD2 might be the D (6 bases). V was trimmed by 5 bases and J by 10 bases, leaving 14 bases between them. The CDR3 totals 13 residues. Germline values: CDR1 SGHNT, CDR2 YENEEA.

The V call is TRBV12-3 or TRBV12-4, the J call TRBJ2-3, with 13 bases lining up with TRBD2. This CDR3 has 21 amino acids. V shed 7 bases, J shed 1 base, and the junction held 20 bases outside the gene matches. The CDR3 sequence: CASNLHPGLAGPTPGTDTQYF. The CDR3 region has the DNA TGTGCCAGCAACCTGCATCCGGGACTAGCGGGACCCACCCCCGGCACAGATACGCAGTATTTT.

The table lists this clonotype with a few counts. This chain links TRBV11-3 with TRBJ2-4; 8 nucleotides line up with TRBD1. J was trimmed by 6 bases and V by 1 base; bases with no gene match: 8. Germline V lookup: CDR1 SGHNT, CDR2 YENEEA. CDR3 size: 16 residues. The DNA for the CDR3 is TGTGCCAGCAGCTTAGTTCTGTTGGGACAGGCAAACATTCAGTACTTC. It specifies CASSLVLLGQANIQYF.

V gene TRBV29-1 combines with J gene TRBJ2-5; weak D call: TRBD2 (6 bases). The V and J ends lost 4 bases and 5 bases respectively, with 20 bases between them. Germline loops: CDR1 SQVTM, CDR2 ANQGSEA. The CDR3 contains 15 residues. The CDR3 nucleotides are TGCAGCGTTGTTTTCTTGGCGGGAAGGCAGGAGACCCAGTACTTC. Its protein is CSVVFLAGRQETQYF.

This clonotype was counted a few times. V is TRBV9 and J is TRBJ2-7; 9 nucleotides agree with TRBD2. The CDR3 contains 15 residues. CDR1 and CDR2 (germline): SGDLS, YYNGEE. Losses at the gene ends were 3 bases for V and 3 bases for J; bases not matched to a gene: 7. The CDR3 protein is CASSEFSGSNYEQYF. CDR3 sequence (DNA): TGTGCCAGCAGCGAGTTTAGCGGGAGTAACTACGAGCAGTACTTC.

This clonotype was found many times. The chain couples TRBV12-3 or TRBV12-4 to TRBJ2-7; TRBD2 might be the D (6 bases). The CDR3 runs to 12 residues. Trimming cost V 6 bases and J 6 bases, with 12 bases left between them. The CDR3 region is CASRGLGGEQYF. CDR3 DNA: TGTGCCAGCAGGGGACTGGGAGGCGAGCAGTACTTC.

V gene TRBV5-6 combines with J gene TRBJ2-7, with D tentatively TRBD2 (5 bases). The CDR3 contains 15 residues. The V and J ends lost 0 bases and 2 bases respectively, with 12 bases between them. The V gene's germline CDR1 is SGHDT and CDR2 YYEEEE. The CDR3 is CASSLGGLPTYEQYV. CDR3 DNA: TGTGCCAGCAGCTTGGGAGGACTCCCCACCTACGAGCAGTACGTC.

This CDR3 is CAISERLAGGPNSYNEQFF. CDR3 DNA: TGTGCCATCAGTGAGAGGTTAGCGGGAGGACCCAACTCCTACAATGAGCAGTTCTTC. The rearrangement links TRBV10-3 to TRBJ2-1, with TRBD2 matching 10 bases. Unmatched junction bases numbered 10, after V lost 2 bases and J lost 0 bases. Germline loops: CDR1 ENHRY, CDR2 SYGVKD. The CDR3 runs 19 residues.

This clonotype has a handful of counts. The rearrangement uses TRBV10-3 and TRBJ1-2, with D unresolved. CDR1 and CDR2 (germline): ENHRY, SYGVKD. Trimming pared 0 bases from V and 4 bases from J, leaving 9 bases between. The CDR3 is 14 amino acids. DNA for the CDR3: TGTGCCATCAGTGAGTCTAAACAGCTCTATGGCTACACCTTC. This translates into CAISESKQLYGYTF.

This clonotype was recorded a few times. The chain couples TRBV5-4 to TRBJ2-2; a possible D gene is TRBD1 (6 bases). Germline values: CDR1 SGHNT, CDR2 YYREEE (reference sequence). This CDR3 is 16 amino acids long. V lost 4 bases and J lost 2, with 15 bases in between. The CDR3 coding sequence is TGTGCCAGCAGCGGAACCGGGACACGAAACACCGGGGAGCTGTTTTTT. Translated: CASSGTGTRNTGELFF.

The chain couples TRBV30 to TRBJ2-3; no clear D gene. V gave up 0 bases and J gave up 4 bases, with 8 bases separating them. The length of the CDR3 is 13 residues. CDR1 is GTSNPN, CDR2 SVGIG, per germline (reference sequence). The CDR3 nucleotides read TGTGCCTGGAGTGTCAGTGGCGCAGATACGCAGTATTTT. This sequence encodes CAWSVSGADTQYF. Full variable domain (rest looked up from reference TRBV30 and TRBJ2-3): SQTIHQWPATLVQPVGSPLSLECTVEGTSNPNLYWYRQAAGRGLQLLFYSVGIGQISSEVPQNLSASRPQDRQFILSSKKLLLSDSGFYLCAWSVSGADTQYFGPGTRLTVL.